These 21 T cell receptor beta chains came from one sample sequenced in a study of blood T cell repertoires in COVID-19. Method: immunoSEQ multiplex PCR; TCRdb's copy keeps in-frame clones and lacks some. The sample records about 310,000 clones, almost 90% being singletons. What was sequenced was peripheral blood. These receptors were obtained from a woman between 35 and 50 years old with COVID-19, enrolled during active disease.

This chain connects TRBV5-6 to TRBJ1-1; no definite D call. Germline CDR1 reads SGHDT; CDR2 reads YYEEEE. Trimming left V 4 bases short and J 6 bases short, with 13 bases between. The CDR3 covers 13 residues. The CDR3 reads CASSRDRVPEAFF. CDR3 DNA sequence: TGTGCCAGCAGCCGTGATCGAGTACCTGAAGCTTTCTTT.

To note about this clone: The sample has other DNA sequences that encode this CDR3 too. The chain combines TRBV6-1 with TRBJ2-3; 8 nucleotides match TRBD2. V lost 3 bases, J lost 6 bases, and 2 bases stayed unmatched. The V gene's germline CDR1 is MNHNS and CDR2 SASEGT. CDR3 length equals 13 residues. The CDR3 coding sequence is TGTGCCAGCAGTGAGGGGACTAGGGATACGCAGTATTTT. Encoded protein: CASSEGTRDTQYF.

The genes are TRBV20-1 and TRBJ2-5; D not certain. The CDR3 consists of 11 residues. Germline V gene sequence: CDR1 DFQATT, CDR2 SNEGSKA (reference sequence). The V and J ends lost 6 bases and 5 bases respectively, with 10 bases between them. The DNA for the CDR3 is TGCAGTGCCCCGGGTGGGGAGACCCAGTACTTC. The encoded protein is CSAPGGETQYF.

The chain has TRBV15 and TRBJ2-7, with a possible D match to TRBD1 (5 bases). V gave up 3 bases and J gave up 4 bases, with 19 bases separating them. The CDR3 runs to 16 residues. CDR1 and CDR2 (germline): LNHNV, YYDKDF (reference sequence). CDR3 amino acids: CATSSRAAPPRYEQYF. The CDR3 DNA is TGTGCCACCAGCAGCAGGGCAGCCCCACCTAGGTACGAGCAGTACTTC.

The chain carries TRBV19 and TRBJ2-2; 7 bases agree with TRBD2. The CDR3 loop spans 15 amino acids. V dropped 5 bases and J dropped 7; count of bases not matched to a gene: 10. Per germline, CDR1 LNHDA and CDR2 SQIVND (reference sequence). CDR3 nucleotides: TGTGCCAGTAGTCCGCTGGGGGGGGTTGTCGGGGAGCTGTTTTTT. Its protein is CASSPLGGVVGELFF.

In this sample, this clone turned up once. This chain connects TRBV6-2 or TRBV6-3 to TRBJ1-1, with TRBD1 matching 9 bases. Germline V lookup: CDR1 MNHEY, CDR2 SVGEGT. CDR3 length: 16 residues. V shed 5 bases and J 1 base; nucleotides not matched to a gene: 8. The CDR3 region is CASSGARTGANTEAFF. The DNA of the CDR3 is TGTGCCAGCAGTGGGGCCCGGACAGGGGCGAACACTGAAGCTTTCTTT.

This chain joins TRBV3-1 (or the pseudogene TRBV3-2) and TRBJ2-4; 7 bases align to TRBD1. Germline lookup yields CDR1 LGHDT and CDR2 YNNKEL (reference sequence). Trimming removed 5 bases from V and 4 bases from J; junction bases left unmatched: 5. CDR3 length: 14 residues. The CDR3 here is CASSYGQAKNIQYF. The CDR3 DNA reads as TGTGCCAGCAGCTATGGACAGGCAAAAAACATTCAGTACTTC.

This chain uses TRBV28 with TRBJ2-5; 9 bases are shared with TRBD1. The CDR3 totals 15 residues. Trimming took 5 bases from V and 5 from J; bases not matched to a gene: 9. Germline V gene data show CDR1 as MDHEN and CDR2 as SYDVKM. The CDR3 coding sequence is TGTGCCAGCAGTCTCACAGGGGGCAGGCGGGAGACCCAGTACTTC. It is translated as CASSLTGGRRETQYF.

The rearrangement links TRBV6-5 to TRBJ1-3, with D unresolved. The CDR3 extends over 14 amino acids. V gave up 8 bases and J gave up 0 bases, with 11 bases separating them. Germline values: CDR1 MNHEY, CDR2 SVGAGI. The CDR3: CASREGHSGNTIYF. The DNA of the CDR3 is TGTGCCAGCCGAGAGGGTCACTCTGGAAACACCATATATTTT.

The rearrangement links TRBV11-2 to TRBJ2-7; D remains unclear. V lost 2 bases and J lost 5, with 10 bases in between. The CDR3 is 13 amino acids. Germline values: CDR1 SGHAT, CDR2 FQNNGV. The CDR3 coding sequence is TGTGCCAGCAGCTTAAGTACGGGTAACGAGCAGTACTTC. As protein: CASSLSTGNEQYF. Together with reference TRBV11-2 and TRBJ2-7, the CDR3 gives the full variable domain: EAGVAQSPRYKIIEKRQSVAFWCNPISGHATLYWYQQILGQGPKLLIQFQNNGVVDDSQLPKDRFSAERLKGVDSTLKIQPAKLEDSAVYLCASSLSTGNEQYFGPGTRLTVT.

The V and J genes are TRBV9 and TRBJ2-1; D is perhaps TRBD1 (5 bases). The germline V and J ends were trimmed by 4 bases and 8 bases, with 13 bases remaining between them. CDR1 and CDR2 from the germline V gene are SGDLS and YYNGEE. The CDR3 length is 13 residues. The CDR3 nucleotides are TGTGCCAGCAGCTTGGGGCTTGCCTATGAGCAGTTCTTC. Its protein is CASSLGLAYEQFF.

The V call is TRBV2, the J call TRBJ2-7; 11 nucleotides agree with TRBD2. After removal of 0 bases from V and 6 bases from J, the junction contained 1 base not matched to a gene. Germline CDR1 and CDR2: SNHLY and FYNNEI. This CDR3 is built from 14 residues. The CDR3 DNA is TGTGCCAGCAGTGAAGCGCTAGCGGGAGGCGAGCAGTACTTC. Protein sequence: CASSEALAGGEQYF.

The chain carries TRBV6-5 and TRBJ2-1; 9 positions agree with TRBD1. Trimming removed 6 bases from V and 7 bases from J; junction bases left unmatched: 7. Germline loops: CDR1 MNHEY, CDR2 SVGAGI. This CDR3 has 14 residues. CDR3 region: CASRPTGGHNEQFF. Written as DNA, the CDR3 is TGTGCCAGCAGGCCGACAGGGGGGCATAATGAGCAGTTCTTC.

J is TRBJ1-2 and V is TRBV27, with a tentative D call TRBD1 (6 bases). With 3 bases removed from V and 4 bases from J, the gap between germline ends came to 21 bases. The CDR3 contains 17 residues. Per germline, CDR1 MNHEY and CDR2 SMNVEV (reference sequence). CDR3 nucleotide sequence: TGTGCCAGCAGTTTTTTCGAGTGGGAACAGGGATTCTATGGCTACACCTTC. It translates to CASSFFEWEQGFYGYTF.

The J gene is TRBJ2-7, the V gene TRBV16; 9 bases are a match to TRBD1. Germline CDR1 reads KGHSY; CDR2 reads FQNENV. This CDR3 spans 16 amino acids. V was clipped by 4 bases and J by 5 bases; unmatched bases: 12. The chain's CDR3 is CASSPHGTGFGHEQYF. The CDR3 coding sequence is TGTGCCAGCAGCCCACACGGGACAGGGTTTGGGCACGAGCAGTACTTC.

This rearrangement joins TRBV7-2 to TRBJ1-1, with 11 bases that match TRBD1. The CDR3 covers 18 residues. Per the germline V gene, CDR1 is SGHTA and CDR2 is FQGNSA. J was trimmed by 0 bases and V by 5 bases; bases with no gene match: 11. CDR3 in DNA: TGTGCCAGCAGCGCCCAGGGACAGGGGGTGTACATGAACACTGAAGCTTTCTTT. Its protein product is CASSAQGQGVYMNTEAFF.

The J gene is TRBJ1-5, the V gene TRBV7-2; D is undetermined. This CDR3 region has 15 residues. The ends were cut back, 1 base at V and 2 bases at J, with 9 bases in the middle. Per germline, CDR1 SGHTA and CDR2 FQGNSA. The CDR3 nucleotides are TGTGCCAGCAGCTTAGAGAGGGAGGGCAATCAGCCCCAGCATTTT. Protein sequence: CASSLEREGNQPQHF.

J is TRBJ2-5 and V is TRBV5-6; tentatively, D is TRBD2 (6 bases). With 1 base removed from V and 4 bases from J, the gap between germline ends came to 11 bases. Germline CDR1 and CDR2: SGHDT and YYEEEE. This CDR3 region has 14 residues. As DNA, the CDR3 is TGTGCCAGCAGCTTGCCGCGGGGAAGAGAGACCCAGTACTTC. Translation: CASSLPRGRETQYF. Full variable domain (missing parts from reference TRBV5-6 and TRBJ2-5): DAGVTQSPTHLIKTRGQQVTLRCSPKSGHDTVSWYQQALGQGPQFIFQYYEEEERQRGNFPDRFSGHQFPNYSSELNVNALLLGDSALYLCASSLPRGRETQYFGPGTRLLVL.

The chain has TRBV4-1 and TRBJ2-1, with D possibly TRBD2 on 5 matching bases. The V end lost 1 base, the J end lost 7 bases, and 20 bases lay between the germline ends. The germline CDR1 and CDR2 sequences are MGHRA and YSYEKL. This CDR3 spans 17 amino acids. CDR3 residues: CASSQGKEWESQNEQFF. CDR3 coding DNA: TGCGCCAGCAGCCAAGGCAAGGAGTGGGAGAGTCAGAATGAGCAGTTCTTC.

This clone appeared a few times. This chain connects TRBV9 to TRBJ1-4; 7 bases match TRBD1. After removal of 0 bases from V and 8 bases from J, the junction contained 4 bases not matched to a gene. Germline V gene data show CDR1 as SGDLS and CDR2 as YYNGEE. CDR3 length: 14 amino acids. CDR3 region: CASSVGTGSEKLFF. DNA for the CDR3: TGTGCCAGCAGCGTAGGGACAGGCAGCGAAAAACTGTTTTTT. The full variable domain, rest sourced from reference TRBV9 and TRBJ1-4, is DSGVTQTPKHLITATGQRVTLRCSPRSGDLSVYWYQQSLDQGLQFLIQYYNGEERAKGNILERFSAQQFPDLHSELNLSSLELGDSALYFCASSVGTGSEKLFFGSGTQLSVL.

The rearrangement joins TRBV28 to TRBJ2-7, with TRBD1 matching over 10 bases. Looked up from germline, CDR1 is MDHEN and CDR2 is SYDVKM. The ends lost 8 bases at V and 5 bases at J; junction bases unmatched: 12. There are 15 residues in the CDR3. The CDR3 is CASSTLLTGGDEQYF. In DNA, the CDR3 is TGTGCCAGCTCTACTCTATTGACAGGGGGCGACGAGCAGTACTTC. The full variable domain, rest sourced from reference TRBV28 and TRBJ2-7, is DVKVTQSSRYLVKRTGEKVFLECVQDMDHENMFWYRQDPGLGLRLIYFSYDVKMKEKGDIPEGYSVSREKKERFSLILESASTNQTSMYLCASSTLLTGGDEQYFGPGTRLTVT.